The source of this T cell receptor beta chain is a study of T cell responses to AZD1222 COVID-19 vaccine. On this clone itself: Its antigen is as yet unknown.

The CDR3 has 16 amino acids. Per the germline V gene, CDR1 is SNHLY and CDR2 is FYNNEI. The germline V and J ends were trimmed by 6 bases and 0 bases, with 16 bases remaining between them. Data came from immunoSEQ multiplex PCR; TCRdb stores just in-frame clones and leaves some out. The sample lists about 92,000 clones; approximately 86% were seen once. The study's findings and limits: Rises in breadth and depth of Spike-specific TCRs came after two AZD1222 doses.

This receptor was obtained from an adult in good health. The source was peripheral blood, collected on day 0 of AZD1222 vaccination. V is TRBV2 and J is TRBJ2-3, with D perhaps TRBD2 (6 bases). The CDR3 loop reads CASREGRTLSTDTQYF. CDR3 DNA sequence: TGTGCCAGCAGGGAGGGGAGGACGTTGAGCACAGATACGCAGTATTTT.